This paragraph covers one T cell receptor beta chain sequence. Deletions cut 2 bases from V and 4 bases from J, with 5 bases between. CDR1 and CDR2 from the germline V gene are WSHSY and SAAADI. This CDR3 has 13 residues. This entry belongs to a study of cytomegalovirus exposure and HLA in healthy donors. A multiplex PCR was run with 60 Vbeta primers and 13 Jbeta primers. Produced via immunoSEQ multiplex PCR; TCRdb's table is partial and in-frame only. The repertoire consists of about 280,000 clones, with around 90% occurring once and the leading ten covering about 2.3%. The sequence came from a woman between 18 and 30 years old in good health and CMV-seronegative. The source material was PBMCs. The genes are TRBV10-2 and TRBJ2-2; D gene uncertain. The CDR3 DNA follows: TGCGCCAGCAGTGAGATCGGCACCGGGGAGCTGTTTTTT. Residues: CASSEIGTGELFF.